This T cell receptor beta chain was observed in a study of shared clonotypes between healthy human individuals. Sequencing used immunoSEQ multiplex PCR; TCRdb keeps in-frame clones, though not all of them. This table holds 800,000 to 1,200,000 clones, 75% to 80% found once. From germline, CDR1 is SGHNT and CDR2 YENEEA. The junction had 6 bases not matched to a gene; V was cut back by 5 bases and J by 5 bases. The CDR3 is 14 amino acids. Details on this clone: Other DNA sequences from this sample encode an identical CDR3 as well.

The chain links TRBV11-3 to TRBJ1-1; 9 nucleotides align to TRBD1. The sequenced sample consisted of memory CD4+ T cells from PBMCs. Subset noted: CD45RA-negative fraction. The TCR sequence derives from a young man in good health. Some clones in this sample may be carry-over from other donors' samples. CDR3 nucleotide sequence: TGTGCCAGCAGCCCGGGACAGGGAAATACTGAAGCTTTCTTT. Encoded protein: CASSPGQGNTEAFF.